This T cell receptor beta chain was identified in a study of blood T cell repertoires in COVID-19. Turning to the study itself: The study drew acute and convalescent COVID-19 samples from the United States, Italy and Spain. The analysed material was cDNA or gDNA that came from T cells, B-cell-depleted T cells, or PBMCs.

In its sample, this clone was seen a few times. Patients of the Seattle cohort, enrolled during active infection, were followed longitudinally. The CDR3 is 16 residues long. J gave up 8 bases and V 4 bases, and 12 bases lay outside the gene matches. Germline V CDR1 and CDR2: MNHNS, SASEGT. Authors' methods: Amplified reference gene primers provided the basis for estimating nucleated cell counts. TCRdb keeps only in-frame clones here, not all; method: immunoSEQ multiplex PCR. The DNA was the basis for D and trimming; V, J and clone size are from that table. Here the sample spans 150,000 to 180,000 clones, approximately 83% being singletons.

The V and J genes are TRBV6-1 and TRBJ1-4; 8 bases are shared with TRBD1. The sequenced sample consisted of peripheral blood. This TCR derives from an older woman with COVID-19, enrolled during active disease. The CDR3 is CASSGQNRGIEEKLFF. CDR3 sequence (DNA): TGTGCCAGCAGTGGGCAGAACAGGGGGATAGAGGAAAAACTGTTTTTT.